This TCR beta chain was recovered during a study of OX40 agonist ivuxolimab in advanced cancers. Study-wide context: Ivuxolimab was administered intravenously to patients at 0.01 to 10 mg/kg every 2 weeks. Partial responses, seen in three patients, involved one hepatocellular carcinoma and two cutaneous melanomas.

This CDR3 is built from 14 residues. V was cut by 0 bases and J by 4 bases, with 10 bases left in between. Germline values: CDR1 SGDLS, CDR2 YYNGEE. As regards this clone: The antigen is not known. Other DNA sequences from this sample encode an identical CDR3 as well.

Sequencing used immunoSEQ multiplex PCR; TCRdb keeps in-frame clones, though not all of them. This sample has approximately 10,000 clones, with approximately 57% found just once. Overall study findings and caveats: Expanded clones were, on average, more numerous in CD8+ T cells than in CD4+.

V usage is TRBV9 and J usage is TRBJ1-1; no reliable D call. Sample: CD4+ or CD8+ T cells sorted from blood, taken in a trial of the OX40 agonist ivuxolimab. The TCR originated in an adult with an advanced solid tumor such as melanoma, head and neck, liver or kidney cancer. CDR3 in DNA: TGTGCCAGCAGCGTAGGAGGAGGTGTCACTGAAGCTTTCTTT. It specifies CASSVGGGVTEAFF.